What follows are 7 T cell receptor beta chains derived from one specimen sequenced in a study of CXCR3-negative and CXCR3-positive naive CD8 T cells. In preparing the TRB cDNA libraries, 5' RACE with UMI labels was used. TCRdb processed the 5' RACE reads again and assigns one entry to each CDR3 protein, with no DNA. The sample is made up of around 57,000 distinct CDR3 sequences, and the top ten hold about 25% of it. The sequenced sample consisted of memory CD8+ T cells from blood. The receptors stem from a human donor in good health. Some clones in this sample may be carry-over from other donors' samples.

V gene TRBV24-1 combines with J gene TRBJ2-1; lacking DNA, the TRBD2 call made by TCRdb goes unchecked. The CDR3 consists of 17 residues. CDR1 is KGHDR and CDR2 is SFDVKD in the germline V gene. The CDR3 loop is CATSEGVAYFSYNEQFF.

The chain carries TRBV6-6 and TRBJ2-3; TCRdb designates TRBD1, a call that cannot be tested without DNA. The CDR3 is made up of 15 amino acids. Germline CDR1 reads MNHNY; CDR2 reads SVGAGI (reference sequence). The chain's CDR3 is CASSYRGPETDTQYF.

The V gene is TRBV6-5, the J gene TRBJ2-3; lacking DNA, the TRBD1 call made by TCRdb goes unchecked. CDR1 is MNHEY, CDR2 SVGAGI, per germline. The CDR3 covers 16 residues. CDR3 sequence: CASSSEPGQGTDTQYF.

The CDR3 region is CASSPPEGVDGYTF. The rearrangement joins TRBV5-1 to TRBJ1-2; TCRdb's assignment of TRBD1 cannot be checked, as there is no DNA. CDR3 length: 14 residues. Germline assignment: CDR1 SGHRS and CDR2 YFSETQ.

This chain links TRBV11-2 with TRBJ2-7; TCRdb returns TRBD2, unconfirmable since there is no DNA. CDR3 length equals 15 residues. In germline, CDR1 is SGHAT, CDR2 FQNNGV. The CDR3 reads CASRPGGMLSYEQYF. Full variable domain (missing parts from reference TRBV11-2 and TRBJ2-7): EAGVAQSPRYKIIEKRQSVAFWCNPISGHATLYWYQQILGQGPKLLIQFQNNGVVDDSQLPKDRFSAERLKGVDSTLKIQPAKLEDSAVYLCASRPGGMLSYEQYFGPGTRLTVT.

V is TRBV30 and J is TRBJ1-1; TCRdb calls TRBD1, which cannot be checked without DNA. The CDR3 is 14 amino acids. Germline CDR1 GTSNPN, CDR2 SVGIG (reference sequence). CDR3 in amino acids: CAWSLGQVNTEAFF. The full variable domain, with the rest looked up from reference TRBV30 and TRBJ1-1, is SQTIHQWPATLVQPVGSPLSLECTVEGTSNPNLYWYRQAAGRGLQLLFYSVGIGQISSEVPQNLSASRPQDRQFILSSKKLLLSDSGFYLCAWSLGQVNTEAFFGQGTRLTVV.

CDR3 sequence reads: CASSLNLGTEAFF. V and J are TRBV7-3 and TRBJ1-1. The CDR3 sequence is 13 residues long. Germline CDR1 and CDR2: SGHTA and FQGTGA.